Listed here are 32 T cell receptor beta chains from one sample, sequenced in a study of blood T cells in healthy people across ages. A second about 7 to 11 cycle PCR used barcoded and J-beta primers. In TCRdb, the 5' RACE reads were re-called with MiXCR into one record per CDR3 protein. The sample holds approximately 2,000,000 distinct CDR3 sequences; about 39% are singletons and the top ten take 23%. Sequencing used blood. These receptor sequences come from a human donor in good health.

The rearrangement joins TRBV3-1 to TRBJ2-1; D could derive from TRBD1 or TRBD2 (7 bases each). Germline assignment: CDR1 LGHDT and CDR2 YNNKEL (reference sequence). This CDR3 spans 15 amino acids. V was pared by 0 bases and J by 8 bases, with 14 bases between. CDR3 DNA sequence: TGTGCCAGCAGCCAAGATCAGGGGGGGTTCGATGAGCAGTTCTTC. Translation: CASSQDQGGFDEQFF.

This clonotype was detected a few times. The rearrangement joins TRBV20-1 to TRBJ2-3, with 8 nucleotides matching TRBD1. The CDR3 is 12 residues long. CDR1 and CDR2 from the germline V gene are DFQATT and SNEGSKA (reference sequence). V dropped 6 bases and J dropped 5; count of bases not matched to a gene: 4. The CDR3 DNA reads TGCAGTGCCCTCGACAGGGGAGATACGCAGTATTTT. This gives the protein CSALDRGDTQYF.

V is TRBV7-2 and J is TRBJ1-1; D is undetermined. The germline V and J ends were trimmed by 1 base and 1 base, with 13 bases remaining between them. The CDR3 length is 16 residues. Germline V gives CDR1 SGHTA, CDR2 FQGNSA. CDR3 region: CASSLVGQRPNTEAFF. The DNA for the CDR3 is TGTGCCAGCAGCTTAGTAGGTCAACGGCCGAACACTGAAGCTTTCTTT.

Comment on this clonotype: One end of the junction does not line up with germline, which may come from a read error. The rearrangement joins TRBV7-3 to TRBJ2-5, with no clear D. CDR3 length: 15 residues. CDR1 is SGHTA and CDR2 is FQGTGA in the germline V gene. The CDR3 region is CASSSQAGSQETRYF. For the CDR3, the DNA is TGTGCCAGCAGCTCCCAGGCCGGGTCCCAAGAGACCCGGTACTTC.

This clonotype was observed a few times. The V call is TRBV29-1, the J call TRBJ2-5; D assignment may be TRBD1 or TRBD2 (5 bases each). Looked up from germline, CDR1 is SQVTM and CDR2 is ANQGSEA. The CDR3 sequence is 14 residues long. V was cut by 5 bases and J by 5 bases, with 18 bases left in between. The CDR3 DNA is TGCAGCGTTAAGTTCGAGGGGCGGCGGGAGACCCAGTACTTC. The encoded protein is CSVKFEGRRETQYF.

The table lists this clonotype with a count of one. This sequence joins TRBV28 and TRBJ2-1, with TRBD1 as a possible D gene (5 bases). The V gene lost 4 bases and the J gene lost 11 bases, with 27 bases spanning the gap. The CDR3 contains 17 residues. Germline loops: CDR1 MDHEN, CDR2 SYDVKM. CDR3 DNA sequence: TGTGCCAGCAGTTCCTCTTTAGCCTTTAGAAGGGGATTGCAGCAGTTCTTC. Its protein product is CASSSSLAFRRGLQQFF.

Notes on this clonotype: An end of the junction does not agree with germline; a read error may underlie this. The rearrangement uses TRBV4-1 and TRBJ1-4; the D is unclear. The germline gives CDR1 MGHRA, CDR2 YSYEKL. The CDR3 is 14 amino acids. The CDR3 region has the DNA TGCGCCAGCAGCCCCGGTCGGGGAGCTGAAAACCTGTTTTTT. Translation gives CASSPGRGAENLFF.

V usage is TRBV12-3 or TRBV12-4 and J usage is TRBJ1-1; D remains ambiguous. The CDR3 consists of 15 residues. Trimming took off 1 base at V and 0 bases at J, with 9 bases between the two ends. CDR3 amino acids: CASSLDSVLNTEAFF. CDR3 DNA sequence: TGTGCCAGCAGTTTAGACAGCGTTTTGAACACTGAAGCTTTCTTT.

This chain connects TRBV20-1 to TRBJ1-5, with 9 nucleotides matching TRBD1. Germline V lookup: CDR1 DFQATT, CDR2 SNEGSKA (reference sequence). The CDR3 extends over 15 amino acids. V lost 0 bases and J lost 7; bases outside the gene matches: 7. The CDR3 reads CSARDLDRGRQPQHF. CDR3 in DNA: TGCAGTGCTAGAGATTTGGACAGGGGTAGGCAGCCCCAGCATTTT.

This clonotype was observed a few times. This chain joins TRBV29-1 and TRBJ2-5, with unresolved D. CDR1 and CDR2 (germline): SQVTM, ANQGSEA. The V gene lost 4 bases and the J gene lost 5 bases, with 11 bases spanning the gap. This CDR3 is 12 amino acids long. CDR3 loop: CSVGPSPETQYF. The CDR3 bases are TGCAGCGTTGGTCCTTCCCCGGAGACCCAGTACTTC.

The V call is TRBV4-2, the J call TRBJ2-3; D tentatively fits TRBD1 or TRBD2 (6 bases each). V lost 0 bases, J lost 2 bases, and 18 bases lay in between. The CDR3 contains 18 residues. The germline gives CDR1 LGHNA, CDR2 YNFKEQ. Here the CDR3 DNA reads TGTGCCAGCAGCCAAGAAGTGCTTGGGGGGCACCCCACAGATACGCAGTATTTT. This gives the protein CASSQEVLGGHPTDTQYF.

The chain has TRBV12-3 or TRBV12-4 and TRBJ1-3; 9 positions agree with TRBD1. The CDR3 length is 16 residues. Losses at the gene ends were 5 bases for V and 6 bases for J; bases not matched to a gene: 11. The CDR3 DNA is TGTGCCAGCAGTACCGCCGGGACAGGGACCTCAAACACCATATATTTT. It translates to CASSTAGTGTSNTIYF.

There are a few counts of this clonotype. The chain joins TRBV27 to TRBJ2-1, with TRBD2 matching over 8 bases. Germline trimming cut 2 bases from V and 1 base from J; bases unmatched to any gene: 10. The CDR3 extends over 18 amino acids. CDR1 and CDR2 (germline): MNHEY, SMNVEV (reference sequence). The DNA for the CDR3 is TGTGCCAGCAGTTTAAATTCTCCCGGCGGGAGGTCCTACAATGAGCAGTTCTTC. It specifies CASSLNSPGGRSYNEQFF.

The chain recombines TRBV6-1 with TRBJ2-7; D ambiguous. CDR1 MNHNS and CDR2 SASEGT come from the germline V gene. The germline V and J ends were trimmed by 2 bases and 5 bases, with 13 bases remaining between them. The CDR3 has 14 residues. In nucleotides, the CDR3 is TGTGCCAGCAGTGAATTGCCAGTTGCCAACGAGCAGTACTTC. Residues: CASSELPVANEQYF.

This clonotype was counted a few times. The rearrangement uses TRBV6-1 and TRBJ1-2; TRBD1 agrees at 7 bases. The CDR3 loop spans 14 amino acids. With V trimmed by 5 bases and J by 7 bases, 10 bases remained unmatched. Per germline, CDR1 MNHNS and CDR2 SASEGT. The CDR3, as DNA: TGTGCCAGCAGTAAGGACAGGATGGGCTTTGGCTACACCTTC. Its protein is CASSKDRMGFGYTF.

This clonotype was picked up a small number of times. The genes are TRBV5-1 and TRBJ2-6; no firm D call. The V gene's germline CDR1 is SGHRS and CDR2 YFSETQ. The CDR3 runs to 15 residues. Between the trimmed V and J ends, which lost 2 bases and 2 bases, there was a span of 8 bases. The CDR3 DNA reads TGCGCCAGCAGCTTAGGAGATCCTGGGGCCAACGTCCTGACTTTC. It is translated as CASSLGDPGANVLTF.

With regard to this clonotype: The conserved final phenylalanine or tryptophan is absent from the CDR3, which likely points to a read error. The rearrangement uses TRBV7-2 and TRBJ1-2; TRBD1 might be the D (5 bases). CDR1 SGHTA and CDR2 FQGNSA come from the germline V gene. V lost 1 base to trimming and J lost 9 bases, with 15 bases between them. The CDR3 is 14 amino acids. CDR3: CASSLDRLSWSYTV. In DNA, the CDR3 is TGTGCCAGCAGCTTAGACAGGCTTAGTTGGAGCTACACCGTC.

This clonotype was observed a handful of times. The chain is built from TRBV29-1 and TRBJ2-3; TRBD2 is a possible D gene (5 bases). V lost 3 bases and J 2 bases, leaving 21 bases between the germline ends. This CDR3 has 17 amino acids. From germline, CDR1 is SQVTM and CDR2 ANQGSEA. The CDR3 DNA sequence: TGCAGCGTTGATTCTGACGTCGGACTGTCCCTCACAGATACGCAGTATTTT. Its protein is CSVDSDVGLSLTDTQYF.

The chain recombines TRBV6-5 with TRBJ2-7; D is unclear. The CDR3 loop spans 13 amino acids. Germline CDR1 is MNHEY and CDR2 is SVGAGI. The V end was cut by 2 bases, the J end by 7 bases, with 12 bases between. The CDR3 DNA sequence: TGTGCCAGCAGTTACCGAGGTTTGGGGGAGCAGTACTTC. It translates to CASSYRGLGEQYF.

The chain recombines TRBV7-8 with TRBJ1-1; 9 bases are shared with TRBD1. This CDR3 is 16 amino acids long. Germline V CDR1 and CDR2: SGHVS, FQNEAQ. V lost 7 bases to trimming and J lost 4 bases; unmatched junction nucleotides: 13. CDR3 loop: CASTPGYRGRGTEAFF. The DNA of the CDR3 is TGTGCCAGCACCCCAGGGTACAGGGGGCGCGGCACTGAAGCTTTCTTT.

This rearrangement joins TRBV12-3 or TRBV12-4 to TRBJ2-3, with 12 bases matching TRBD2. J lost 6 bases, V lost 6 bases, and 4 bases had no gene match. The length of the CDR3 is 14 residues. CDR3 protein: CASRLLAGGDTQYF. CDR3 nucleotides: TGTGCCAGCAGACTTCTAGCGGGGGGGGATACGCAGTATTTT.

The chain employs TRBV20-1 and TRBJ2-1; TRBD1 or TRBD2 may be the D gene (6 bases each). Between the trimmed V and J ends, which lost 0 bases and 5 bases, there was a span of 20 bases. Germline loops: CDR1 DFQATT, CDR2 SNEGSKA (reference sequence). The CDR3 has 17 amino acids. The CDR3 DNA is TGCAGTGCTAGAGATCTGATACGGGGGCAAGCCAACAATGAGCAGTTCTTC. Its protein product is CSARDLIRGQANNEQFF.

This chain joins TRBV7-9 and TRBJ2-3; TRBD1 or TRBD2 may be the D gene (6 bases each). CDR1 SEHNR and CDR2 FQNEAQ come from the germline V gene (reference sequence). This CDR3 contains 19 residues. V lost 2 bases and J lost 1, with 22 bases in between. This chain's CDR3 is CASSLTSQSGGPRTDTQYF. The CDR3 bases are TGTGCCAGCAGCTTAACATCTCAGAGTGGGGGGCCGCGCACAGATACGCAGTATTTT.

This chain joins TRBV2 and TRBJ1-5, with TRBD1 matching 8 bases. Germline assignment: CDR1 SNHLY and CDR2 FYNNEI. V was clipped by 1 base and J by 6 bases; unmatched bases: 5. The length of the CDR3 is 15 residues. The CDR3 region has the DNA TGTGCCAGCAGTGAAGAGGCAGGGGGCTCTCAGCCCCAGCATTTT. Amino acids: CASSEEAGGSQPQHF.

This clonotype has just a few counts. This chain joins TRBV7-9 and TRBJ2-5, with 9 positions matching TRBD2. The CDR3 totals 16 residues. With 5 bases clipped from V and 1 base from J, the junction kept 8 bases outside the gene matches. CDR1 is SEHNR and CDR2 is FQNEAQ in the germline V gene (reference sequence). In nucleotides, the CDR3 is TGTGCCAGCAGCCCGCGGCGGGGGGGAACCCAAGAGACCCAGTACTTC. Amino acid sequence: CASSPRRGGTQETQYF.

This clonotype was counted between two and nine times. J is TRBJ2-1 and V is TRBV29-1; D is ambiguous. Germline CDR1 reads SQVTM; CDR2 reads ANQGSEA. V shed 1 base and J shed 0 bases, with 10 bases lying between them. CDR3 length: 15 amino acids. The CDR3 loop is CSVEVWDSSYNEQFF. CDR3 nucleotides: TGCAGCGTTGAAGTATGGGATAGCTCCTACAATGAGCAGTTCTTC.

A few counts support this clonotype. J is TRBJ1-1 and V is TRBV4-3, with TRBD1 as a possible D gene (5 bases). Per germline, CDR1 LGHNA and CDR2 YSLEER. V gave up 4 bases and J gave up 7 bases, with 22 bases separating them. The CDR3 has 16 amino acids. CDR3: CASSRSAGTAPIEAFF. The CDR3 DNA reads as TGCGCCAGCAGCCGATCTGCCGGGACGGCTCCCATTGAAGCTTTCTTT.

V gene TRBV20-1 combines with J gene TRBJ1-2, with D tentatively TRBD1 (6 bases). CDR1 is DFQATT and CDR2 is SNEGSKA in the germline V gene (reference sequence). The CDR3 length is 14 residues. Trimming took off 8 bases at V and 2 bases at J, with 18 bases between the two ends. The CDR3 DNA reads as TGCAGTCCCTCCCCACAGGGTCAAAACTATGGCTACACCTTC. This sequence encodes CSPSPQGQNYGYTF.

This sequence joins TRBV9 and TRBJ2-2; 7 nucleotides align to TRBD2. J gave up 5 bases and V 0 bases, and 7 bases lay outside the gene matches. Germline CDR1 and CDR2: SGDLS and YYNGEE. The CDR3 runs to 16 residues. The CDR3 reads CASSVGLAARTGELFF. DNA for the CDR3: TGTGCCAGCAGCGTAGGTCTAGCGGCCAGGACCGGGGAGCTGTTTTTT. The whole variable domain, remainder taken from reference TRBV9 and TRBJ2-2, is DSGVTQTPKHLITATGQRVTLRCSPRSGDLSVYWYQQSLDQGLQFLIQYYNGEERAKGNILERFSAQQFPDLHSELNLSSLELGDSALYFCASSVGLAARTGELFFGEGSRLTVL.

The J gene is TRBJ2-4, the V gene TRBV7-8; D ambiguous. The DNA matches TRBJ2-7 better at its end, which makes the J call doubtful. The CDR3 spans 13 residues. Per the germline V gene, CDR1 is SGHVS and CDR2 is FQNEAQ. Written as DNA, the CDR3 is TGTGCCAGCAGCTTAGCGGTGGGCAGCGAGCAGTACTTC. It yields the protein CASSLAVGSEQYF.

As for this clonotype: One end of the junction is discordant with germline, which a read error may explain. The chain carries TRBV29-1 and TRBJ2-6, with D uncertain. Germline CDR1 is SQVTM and CDR2 is ANQGSEA. The CDR3 covers 15 residues. CDR3 residues: CNVGMSGVGANVLTF. DNA of the CDR3: TGCAACGTTGGAATGTCGGGCGTGGGGGCCAACGTCCTGACTTTC.

Turning to this clonotype: Mismatch with germline at one junction end may stem from a read error. The genes are TRBV7-9 and TRBJ1-2, with 11 bases that match TRBD1. This CDR3 comprises 17 residues. Germline assignment: CDR1 SEHNR and CDR2 FQNEAQ (reference sequence). CDR3 sequence (DNA): TGTACCAGCAGCCCAACCCCGGGGACAGGGGGTTCCTATGGCTACACCTTC. As protein: CTSSPTPGTGGSYGYTF.